This T cell receptor beta chain was identified in a study of T cell responses to AZD1222 COVID-19 vaccine. Trimming removed 7 bases at V and 4 bases at J, with 19 bases between. CDR1 SEHNR and CDR2 FQNEAQ come from the germline V gene (reference sequence). CDR3 size: 15 residues. Assay used: immunoSEQ multiplex PCR; TCRdb lists only in-frame clones, some missing. The table shows roughly 160,000 clones, with roughly nine tenths occurring only once. The source material was peripheral blood, sampled on day 0 of MenACWY control vaccination. This TCR derives from an adult in good health. The chain couples TRBV7-9 to TRBJ2-5, with D hard to call. CDR3 sequence reads: CASTNPLGLRETQYF. The CDR3 DNA reads as TGTGCCAGCACCAACCCCCTAGGCCTCCGAGAGACCCAGTACTTC.